The 8 T cell receptor beta chains in this list originate from one sample, sequenced in a study of blood T cell repertoires in COVID-19. Sequenced by immunoSEQ multiplex PCR; TCRdb stores in-frame clones only, minus some. The data contain 210,000 or so clones, 80% to 90% of them singletons. Sequenced material: peripheral blood. The receptors come from a woman aged 45-65 years with active or convalescent COVID-19.

The count of this clone is one. CDR3 in DNA: TGTGCCAGCAGTGAGACAGATACGCAGTATTTT. Translated: CASSETDTQYF. The chain employs TRBV5-4 and TRBJ2-3; D remains ambiguous. CDR1 is SGHNT and CDR2 is YYREEE in the germline V gene (reference sequence). The V and J ends lost 5 bases and 3 bases respectively, with 4 bases between them. This CDR3 has 11 residues.

The chain carries TRBV10-1 and TRBJ1-4; possibly TRBD1 for D (6 bases). Per germline, CDR1 WNHNN and CDR2 SYGVQD (reference sequence). The CDR3 extends over 13 amino acids. Trimming pared 6 bases from V and 6 bases from J, leaving 11 bases between. The CDR3 coding sequence is TGCGCCAGCAGCTGGGGGCTGGATGAAAAACTGTTTTTT. Amino acids: CASSWGLDEKLFF.

The gene calls are TRBV7-9 and TRBJ2-2, with a possible D match to TRBD2 (5 bases). The CDR3 has 16 residues. V lost 2 bases, J lost 1 base, and 11 bases lay in between. Germline values: CDR1 SEHNR, CDR2 FQNEAQ (reference sequence). This chain's CDR3 is CASSLMASRNTGELFF. CDR3 coding DNA: TGTGCCAGCAGCTTAATGGCTAGCAGGAACACCGGGGAGCTGTTTTTT.

This clone has a single count. This sequence joins TRBV2 and TRBJ1-2, with no clear D. The CDR3 covers 14 residues. CDR1 and CDR2 (germline): SNHLY, FYNNEI. V gave up 4 bases and J gave up 2 bases, with 11 bases separating them. CDR3 sequence (DNA): TGTGCCAGCAGTGCGGAGACTAAGAACTATGGCTACACCTTC. Protein product: CASSAETKNYGYTF.

The rearrangement uses TRBV6-5 and TRBJ1-1; D may be TRBD1 (5 bases). The CDR3 extends over 14 amino acids. V dropped 0 bases and J dropped 9 bases, with 14 bases sitting between them. Germline assignment: CDR1 MNHEY and CDR2 SVGAGI. The chain's CDR3 is CASSYSGVQMKAFF. The DNA for the CDR3 is TGTGCCAGCAGTTACTCAGGGGTTCAGATGAAAGCTTTCTTT.

The chain combines TRBV19 with TRBJ2-1; 10 bases align to TRBD1. After removal of 10 bases from V and 5 bases from J, the junction contained 14 bases not matched to a gene. Germline-derived CDR1 and CDR2 are LNHDA and SQIVND (reference sequence). The CDR3 extends over 16 amino acids. The CDR3 spells CATGRTPGQGNNEQFF. For the CDR3, the DNA is TGTGCCACTGGAAGAACCCCGGGACAGGGGAACAATGAGCAGTTCTTC.

Here the CDR3 reads CASRAGFEGTEAFF. The CDR3, as DNA: TGTGCCAGCCGTGCGGGCTTTGAAGGCACTGAAGCTTTCTTT. V usage is TRBV28 and J usage is TRBJ1-1; no clear D gene. The CDR3 runs 14 residues. V lost 8 bases to trimming and J lost 4 bases, with 17 bases between them. The germline gives CDR1 MDHEN, CDR2 SYDVKM.

This rearrangement joins TRBV18 to TRBJ2-3, with a possible D match to TRBD2 (6 bases). Looked up from germline, CDR1 is KGHSH and CDR2 is LQKENI. The CDR3 sequence is 15 residues long. V was shortened by 3 bases and J by 11 bases, with 21 bases between the two germline ends. The CDR3 is CASSPIGGVGQLQYF. CDR3 in DNA: TGTGCCAGCTCACCTATCGGGGGAGTTGGCCAACTGCAGTATTTT.